The text below deals with one T cell receptor beta chain. The data belong to a study of blood T cell repertoires in COVID-19. The wider study: T cells, B-cell-depleted T cells, or PBMCs supplied cDNA or gDNA.

As handled by the study authors: Amplification of reference gene primers provided the estimated nucleated cell counts. Only in-frame clones appear in the TCRdb table, and some are missing; sequencing was by immunoSEQ multiplex PCR. V and J calls and clone size come straight from that table; D and trimming were deduced from the DNA. Among approximately 450,000 clones listed, around nine tenths were seen once. The age range of participants was about 18 to 95 years, with residence in 20 to 25 US areas. Cohorts were assigned according to the clinical history that participants reported. The germline gives CDR1 SGHAT, CDR2 FQNNGV. CDR3 length: 15 residues. V lost 1 base to trimming and J lost 6 bases; unmatched junction nucleotides: 9.

V is TRBV11-2 and J is TRBJ2-7, with 7 nucleotides matching TRBD1. Sequencing was carried out using PBMCs or T cells enriched from blood (not recorded which). This receptor was obtained from a woman younger than 30 with acute COVID-19. The CDR3 region has the DNA TGTGCCAGCAGCTTAGCCCCCAGGGGGTCAGGCGAGCAGTACTTC. This encodes CASSLAPRGSGEQYF.